This T cell receptor (beta chain) was obtained from a study of T cells after posttransplantation cyclophosphamide. TCRdb's table, derived via immunoSEQ multiplex PCR, lists solely in-frame clones and lacks some. Of tens of thousands of clones listed, 92% are singletons. A remark on this clone: What it recognizes is unknown.

Unmatched junction bases numbered 4, after V lost 5 bases and J lost 4 bases. This CDR3 contains 13 residues. Germline CDR1 and CDR2: SGHNT and YYREEE (reference sequence). Study-wide findings and caveats: Recipient CMV seropositivity and CMV reactivation strongly tracked TRB clonality. Donor CD8+ memory clones often dominated recipient blood repertoires at later times.

Sequencing used PBMCs. The chain is built from TRBV5-4 and TRBJ2-7; TRBD1 matches 9 bases. The clonotype was recovered from a woman between 50 and 59 years old in good health and a related stem cell transplant donor. CDR3 sequence (DNA): TGTGCCAGCAGGAAGGGACAGGGATACGAGCAGTACTTC. It yields the protein CASRKGQGYEQYF.